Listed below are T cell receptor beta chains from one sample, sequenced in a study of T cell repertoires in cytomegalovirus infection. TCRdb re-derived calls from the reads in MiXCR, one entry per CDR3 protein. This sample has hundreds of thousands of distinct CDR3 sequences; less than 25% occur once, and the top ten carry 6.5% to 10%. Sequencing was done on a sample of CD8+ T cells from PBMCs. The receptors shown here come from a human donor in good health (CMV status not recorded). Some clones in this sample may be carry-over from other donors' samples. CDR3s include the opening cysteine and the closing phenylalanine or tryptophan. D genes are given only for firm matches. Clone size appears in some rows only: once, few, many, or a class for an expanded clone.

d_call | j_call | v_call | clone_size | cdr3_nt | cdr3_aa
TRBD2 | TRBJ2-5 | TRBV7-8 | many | TGTGCCAGCACGGAGGCTAGCGGATACCAAGAGACCCAGTACTTC | CASTEASGYQETQYF
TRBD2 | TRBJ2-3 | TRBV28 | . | TGTGCCAGTTCCCCCGCTAGCGGGATAGATACGCAGTATTTT | CASSPASGIDTQYF
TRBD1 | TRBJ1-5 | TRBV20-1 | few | TGCAGTGCTAGACCTGGGACAGGGAGGGTGAGCAATCAGCCCCAGCATTTT | CSARPGTGRVSNQPQHF
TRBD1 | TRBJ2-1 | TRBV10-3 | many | TGTGCCATCGGTGTTGACAGGGGGGGCAATGAGCAGTTCTTC | CAIGVDRGGNEQFF
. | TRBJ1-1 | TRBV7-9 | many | TGTGCCAGCAGCTCGTCCGTCAGGGAATTGAGGAACACTGAAGCTTTCTTT | CASSSSVRELRNTEAFF
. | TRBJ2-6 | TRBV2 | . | TGTGCCAGCAATGGCCTCTCTGGGGCCAACGTCCTGACTTTC | CASNGLSGANVLTF
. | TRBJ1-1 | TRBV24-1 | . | TGTGCCACCAGTGAACACACCCAATATCTTGGAGCTTTCTTT | CATSEHTQYLGAFF
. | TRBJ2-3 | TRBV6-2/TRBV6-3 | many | TGTGCCAGCAGCTCGCCTCTGCAGACAGATACGCAGTATTTT | CASSSPLQTDTQYF
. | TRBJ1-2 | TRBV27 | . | TGTGCCAGTCGACCCTCGGGGGTCCTCGATGGCTACACCTTC | CASRPSGVLDGYTF
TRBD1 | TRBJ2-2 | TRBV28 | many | TGTGCCAGCAGTCTGAGATTGGGGTGGACAGGGAGTACCGGGGAGCTGTTTTTT | CASSLRLGWTGSTGELFF
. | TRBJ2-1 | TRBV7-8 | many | TGTGCCAGCAATGGTCTCGGCCGGAATGAGCAGTTCTTC | CASNGLGRNEQFF
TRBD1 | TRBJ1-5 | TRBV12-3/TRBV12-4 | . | TGTGTCAGCAGGCTCACAGGGGGCGGCAATCAGCCCCAGCATTTT | CVSRLTGGGNQPQHF
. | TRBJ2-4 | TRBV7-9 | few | TGTGCCAGCAGCTTAGCGTCAGGTCTAGCCAAAAACATTCAGTACTTC | CASSLASGLAKNIQYF
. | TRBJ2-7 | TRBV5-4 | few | TGTGCCAGCAGCCGTGGCGGGGCCTACGAGCAGTACTTC | CASSRGGAYEQYF
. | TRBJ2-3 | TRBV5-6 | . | TGTGCCAGCAGCTTGGCGGGACTCGACACAGATACGCAGTATTTT | CASSLAGLDTDTQYF